These 24 T cell receptor beta chains originate from one sample sequenced in a study of shared T cell receptors in the human thymus. Clones were read by immunoSEQ multiplex PCR, and TCRdb kept only the in-frame ones, dropping some. The table lists almost 550,000 clones, approximately 78% of them singletons. Separately, the same data were catalogued under a study of human thymus T cells.

Sequencing used thymocytes. These receptors were obtained from a boy younger than two with a congenital heart defect.

The V and J genes are TRBV7-2 and TRBJ2-3, with D possibly matching TRBD2 (5 bases). V lost 8 bases, J lost 7 bases, and 22 bases lay in between. The length of the CDR3 is 15 residues. The V gene's germline CDR1 is SGHTA and CDR2 FQGNSA. The CDR3 coding sequence is TGTGCCAGCTCCCCAGACGGGTTCAAGCGGCATACGCAGTATTTT. Translated, it gives CASSPDGFKRHTQYF.

This clone was counted once. The identical CDR3 is also encoded by other nucleotide sequences in the sample. The J gene is TRBJ2-5, the V gene TRBV4-3; 10 bases map to TRBD2. V shed 0 bases and J 3 bases; nucleotides not matched to a gene: 10. This CDR3 is 18 amino acids long. Germline CDR1 LGHNA, CDR2 YSLEER. This CDR3 reads CASSQEGPGLAGEETQYF. The CDR3 DNA sequence: TGCGCCAGCAGCCAAGAGGGTCCCGGGCTAGCGGGAGAAGAGACCCAGTACTTC.

This clone was observed a few times. The genes are TRBV18 and TRBJ2-2; 10 positions agree with TRBD2. After removal of 6 bases from V and 7 bases from J, the junction contained 8 bases not matched to a gene. The CDR3 is 15 amino acids. Germline-derived CDR1 and CDR2 are KGHSH and LQKENI. CDR3 in amino acids: CASSGKTSGLGELFF. The CDR3 DNA follows: TGTGCCAGCTCGGGAAAGACTAGCGGGCTCGGGGAGCTGTTTTTT.

The rearrangement uses TRBV6-4 and TRBJ2-3; 9 nucleotides line up with TRBD1. CDR3 length equals 20 residues. With V trimmed by 6 bases and J by 0 bases, 19 bases remained unmatched. Germline values: CDR1 MRHNA, CDR2 SNTAGT. Here the CDR3 DNA reads TGTGCCAGCAGCAAGACAGGGACAGGGAGGAGCCCTAACAGCACAGATACGCAGTATTTT. This translates into CASSKTGTGRSPNSTDTQYF.

The rearrangement uses TRBV18 and TRBJ1-3; D unclear. The CDR3 contains 16 residues. Per the germline V gene, CDR1 is KGHSH and CDR2 is LQKENI. The V end lost 0 bases, the J end lost 3 bases, and 12 bases lay between the germline ends. DNA for the CDR3: TGTGCCAGCTCACCACCGGGCAGACCAATTGGAAACACCATATATTTT. Translation: CASSPPGRPIGNTIYF. Supplemented by reference TRBV18 and TRBJ1-3, the full variable domain reads NAGVMQNPRHLVRRRGQEARLRCSPMKGHSHVYWYRQLPEEGLKFMVYLQKENIIDESGMPKERFSAEFPKEGPSILRIQQVVRGDSAAYFCASSPPGRPIGNTIYFGEGSWLTVV.

This clone was counted a few times. The V gene is TRBV5-1, the J gene TRBJ1-4, with TRBD1 identical over 7 bases. V shed 4 bases, J shed 3 bases, and the junction held 6 bases outside the gene matches. CDR3 length: 15 amino acids. CDR1 and CDR2 from the germline V gene are SGHRS and YFSETQ. Written as DNA, the CDR3 is TGCGCCAGCAGCCCCGCGGACAGGTCTAATGAAAAACTGTTTTTT. This codes for CASSPADRSNEKLFF.

V is TRBV4-2 and J is TRBJ2-7; TRBD2 aligns across 13 bases. V was clipped by 4 bases and J by 2 bases; unmatched bases: 14. The CDR3 extends over 19 amino acids. Germline-derived CDR1 and CDR2 are LGHNA and YNFKEQ. The CDR3 nucleotides read TGTGCCAGCAGCCTAATCGCAGGGACTAGCGGGACCCTTCCCTACGAGCAGTACTTC. Its translation: CASSLIAGTSGTLPYEQYF.

This chain joins TRBV7-4 and TRBJ2-1; 7 positions agree with TRBD1. The CDR3 runs to 16 residues. CDR1 is SGHVT and CDR2 is SQSDAQ in the germline V gene. J gave up 9 bases and V 1 base, and 12 bases lay outside the gene matches. Written as DNA, the CDR3 is TGTGCCAGCAGCTTAGTGGCGGCAGGGGGAGCGTTTGAGCAGTTCTTC. Encoded protein: CASSLVAAGGAFEQFF.

The CDR3 bases are TGTGCCAGCAGCCAAGGTTCGCTAGCCTACGAGCAGTACTTC. Amino acids: CASSQGSLAYEQYF. The chain recombines TRBV14 with TRBJ2-7; no firm D call. The CDR3 runs to 14 residues. V dropped 1 base and J dropped 2 bases, with 9 bases sitting between them. Germline CDR1 and CDR2: SGHDN and FVKESK.

This clone is a singleton in its sample. The J gene is TRBJ1-2, the V gene TRBV11-2; 9 nucleotides agree with TRBD1. The CDR3 is made up of 12 amino acids. Trimming took 8 bases from V and 6 from J; bases not matched to a gene: 4. Per germline, CDR1 SGHAT and CDR2 FQNNGV. CDR3 DNA sequence: TGTGCCAGCCGGGGGACAGGGAATGGCTACACCTTC. Translation: CASRGTGNGYTF.

J is TRBJ1-1 and V is TRBV5-1, with 7 bases fitting TRBD1. The V and J ends lost 4 bases and 0 bases, in that order; junction bases with no gene match: 3. The CDR3 spans 14 residues. Germline V CDR1 and CDR2: SGHRS, YFSETQ. CDR3 bases: TGCGCCAGCAGCCCCGGGACAGTGAACACTGAAGCTTTCTTT. It yields the protein CASSPGTVNTEAFF.

This clone appeared a few times. V is TRBV5-6 and J is TRBJ1-2, with D perhaps matching TRBD1 (6 bases). Per germline, CDR1 SGHDT and CDR2 YYEEEE. With 0 bases removed from V and 2 bases from J, the gap between germline ends came to 8 bases. The CDR3 has 14 residues. CDR3 in amino acids: CASSLGTENYGYTF. The CDR3 bases are TGTGCCAGCAGCTTGGGGACAGAGAACTATGGCTACACCTTC.

The gene calls are TRBV7-2 and TRBJ1-5; maybe TRBD1 (5 bases). The CDR3 runs to 15 residues. Looked up from germline, CDR1 is SGHTA and CDR2 is FQGNSA. V was pared by 5 bases and J by 4 bases, with 15 bases between. The CDR3 sequence is CASSTRLEGNQPQHF. CDR3 nucleotide sequence: TGTGCCAGCAGCACACGTCTGGAGGGGAATCAGCCCCAGCATTTT.

A few counts support this clone. Here the CDR3 reads CASSRDSGRSYEQYF. The CDR3 nucleotides are TGTGCCAGTAGTCGGGATAGCGGGAGGTCCTACGAGCAGTACTTC. V is TRBV19 and J is TRBJ2-7; TRBD2 agrees at 10 bases. Germline CDR1 is LNHDA and CDR2 is SQIVND (reference sequence). Losses at the gene ends were 5 bases for V and 1 base for J; bases not matched to a gene: 5. This CDR3 has 15 amino acids.

The J gene is TRBJ1-1, the V gene TRBV27, with TRBD1 matching 9 bases. Germline CDR1 is MNHEY and CDR2 is SMNVEV (reference sequence). The ends lost 5 bases at V and 0 bases at J; junction bases unmatched: 7. This CDR3 is built from 16 residues. CDR3 DNA: TGTGCCAGCAGTCGTCCCGGGACAGGGATGAACACTGAAGCTTTCTTT. Residues: CASSRPGTGMNTEAFF.

The rearrangement uses TRBV14 and TRBJ1-2, with D unresolved. The CDR3 totals 14 residues. With 4 bases removed from V and 1 base from J, the gap between germline ends came to 10 bases. Germline CDR1 SGHDN, CDR2 FVKESK. The DNA of the CDR3 is TGTGCCAGCAGCCCAGACGGACTTAACTATGGCTACACCTTC. This encodes CASSPDGLNYGYTF.

This chain connects TRBV27 to TRBJ2-1, with D perhaps matching TRBD2 (5 bases). CDR1 and CDR2 (germline): MNHEY, SMNVEV (reference sequence). The CDR3 is 15 amino acids. V lost 5 bases and J lost 4, with 15 bases in between. The CDR3 spells CASSTRAAAYNEQFF. DNA for the CDR3: TGTGCCAGCAGTACGAGGGCGGCAGCTTACAATGAGCAGTTCTTC.

The J gene is TRBJ1-1, the V gene TRBV9; possible D gene TRBD1, 5 bases. The germline V gene encodes CDR1 SGDLS and CDR2 YYNGEE. This CDR3 is 12 amino acids long. Trimming left V 0 bases short and J 8 bases short, with 8 bases between. CDR3 DNA sequence: TGTGCCAGCAGCGTAGTTCCAGGGGAAGCTTTCTTT. Residues: CASSVVPGEAFF. The variable domain in full, with the rest retrieved from reference TRBV9 and TRBJ1-1, is DSGVTQTPKHLITATGQRVTLRCSPRSGDLSVYWYQQSLDQGLQFLIQYYNGEERAKGNILERFSAQQFPDLHSELNLSSLELGDSALYFCASSVVPGEAFFGQGTRLTVV.

The rearrangement joins TRBV29-1 to TRBJ2-4; 10 bases align to TRBD1. Germline CDR1 is SQVTM and CDR2 is ANQGSEA. V shed 3 bases, J shed 1 base, and the junction held 12 bases outside the gene matches. The CDR3 sequence is 18 residues long. The CDR3 loop reads CSVEEGQGLGEAKNIQYF. Here the CDR3 DNA reads TGCAGCGTTGAGGAGGGACAGGGGTTGGGAGAGGCCAAAAACATTCAGTACTTC. Variable domain in full (rest from reference TRBV29-1 and TRBJ2-4): SAVISQKPSRDICQRGTSLTIQCQVDSQVTMMFWYRQQPGQSLTLIATANQGSEATYESGFVIDKFPISRPNLTFSTLTVSNMSPEDSSIYLCSVEEGQGLGEAKNIQYFGAGTRLSVL.

The CDR3 coding sequence is TGTGCCAGCAGTGAATCCTCGCCTAGCGGGATAGTGGGGGATGAGCAGTTCTTC. Translating it yields CASSESSPSGIVGDEQFF. The chain links TRBV25-1 to TRBJ2-1; TRBD2 aligns across 9 bases. J was trimmed by 8 bases and V by 1 base; bases with no gene match: 15. The CDR3 consists of 18 residues. Germline V gives CDR1 MGHDK, CDR2 SYGVNS.

J is TRBJ2-1 and V is TRBV29-1; 7 bases map to TRBD2. The germline CDR1 and CDR2 sequences are SQVTM and ANQGSEA. Trimming took 4 bases from V and 2 from J; bases not matched to a gene: 5. The length of the CDR3 is 14 residues. Here the CDR3 reads CSVGEGPPYNEQFF. The CDR3 DNA follows: TGCAGCGTTGGGGAGGGGCCCCCCTACAATGAGCAGTTCTTC.

This chain links TRBV19 with TRBJ1-1; 8 nucleotides match TRBD1. Germline CDR1 LNHDA, CDR2 SQIVND (reference sequence). J lost 6 bases, V lost 7 bases, and 10 bases had no gene match. CDR3 size: 14 residues. CDR3 region: CASTPRTGQAEAFF. As DNA, the CDR3 is TGTGCCAGTACCCCTCGGACAGGGCAGGCTGAAGCTTTCTTT.

This sequence joins TRBV19 and TRBJ1-5; weak D call: TRBD1 (6 bases). With 3 bases removed from V and 0 bases from J, the gap between germline ends came to 18 bases. Germline V lookup: CDR1 LNHDA, CDR2 SQIVND (reference sequence). There are 18 residues in the CDR3. The CDR3 here is CASSMGAGALYSNQPQHF. The DNA for the CDR3 is TGTGCCAGTAGTATGGGGGCAGGGGCCCTCTATAGCAATCAGCCCCAGCATTTT.

The chain recombines TRBV29-1 with TRBJ2-3; 14 nucleotides match TRBD2. The V and J ends lost 6 bases and 2 bases, in that order; junction bases with no gene match: 25. CDR3 size: 22 residues. Germline V CDR1 and CDR2: SQVTM, ANQGSEA. CDR3 DNA sequence: TGCAGCGTCCTGACGGAGGGACTAGCGGGAGTTGGCTACGTTTGGGACACAGATACGCAGTATTTT. Amino acids: CSVLTEGLAGVGYVWDTDTQYF.